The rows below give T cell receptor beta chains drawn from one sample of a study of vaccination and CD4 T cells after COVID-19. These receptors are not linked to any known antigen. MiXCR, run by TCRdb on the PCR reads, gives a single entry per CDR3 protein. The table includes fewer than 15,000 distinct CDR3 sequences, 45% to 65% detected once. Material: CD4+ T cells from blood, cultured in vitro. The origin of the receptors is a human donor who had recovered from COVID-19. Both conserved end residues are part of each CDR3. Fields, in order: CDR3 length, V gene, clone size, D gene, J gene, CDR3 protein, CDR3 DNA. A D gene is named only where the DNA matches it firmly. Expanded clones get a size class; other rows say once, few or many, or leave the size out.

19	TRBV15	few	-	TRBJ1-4	CATSRGGVAARQANEKLFF	TGTGCCACCAGCAGAGGGGGGGTGGCAGCCAGGCAGGCTAATGAAAAACTGTTTTTT
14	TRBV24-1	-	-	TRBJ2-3	CATEEGASTDTQYF	TGTGCCACCGAGGAGGGGGCCAGCACAGATACGCAGTATTTT
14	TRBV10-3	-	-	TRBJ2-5	CAIRSGTQQETQYF	TGTGCCATCAGATCCGGGACACAGCAAGAGACCCAGTACTTC
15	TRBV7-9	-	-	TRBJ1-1	CASSWSRDTNTEAFF	TGTGCCAGCAGCTGGTCCCGGGACACGAACACTGAAGCTTTCTTT
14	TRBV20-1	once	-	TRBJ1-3	CSARKTFSGNTIYF	TGCAGTGCTAGAAAGACCTTCTCTGGAAACACCATATATTTT
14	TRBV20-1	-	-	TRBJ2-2	CSAIGSSNTGELFF	TGCAGTGCCATAGGGAGCTCGAACACCGGGGAGCTGTTTTTT
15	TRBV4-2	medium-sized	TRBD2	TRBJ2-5	CASSRRLAAQETQYF	TGTGCCAGCAGCCGAAGACTAGCGGCACAAGAGACCCAGTACTTC
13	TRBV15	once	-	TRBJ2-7	CATSRELYYEQYF	TGTGCCACCAGCAGAGAGCTCTACTACGAGCAGTACTTC
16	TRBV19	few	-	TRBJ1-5	CASSSTGQGVNQPQHF	TGTGCCAGTAGTTCCACGGGGCAGGGCGTCAATCAGCCCCAGCATTTT
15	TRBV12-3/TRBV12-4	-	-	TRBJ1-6	CASSRGTELNSPLHF	TGTGCCAGCAGCCGAGGGACGGAACTTAATTCACCCCTCCACTTT
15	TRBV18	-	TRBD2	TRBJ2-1	CASSPSLAGAYEQFF	TGTGCCAGCTCACCAAGCCTAGCGGGAGCCTATGAGCAGTTCTTC
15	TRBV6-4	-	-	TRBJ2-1	CASRRVGRPYNEQFF	TGTGCCAGCAGGCGTGTGGGTAGACCTTACAATGAGCAGTTCTTC
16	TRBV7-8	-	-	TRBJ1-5	CASSLETRVGGQPQHF	TGTGCCAGCAGCTTAGAGACGAGGGTAGGAGGTCAGCCCCAGCATTTT
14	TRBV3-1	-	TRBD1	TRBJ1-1	CASSHLDRGSEAFF	TGTGCCAGCAGCCACCTCGACAGGGGCTCTGAAGCTTTCTTT
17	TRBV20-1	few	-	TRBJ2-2	CSARASRKGPNTGELFF	TGCAGTGCTAGAGCCTCCCGCAAGGGCCCGAACACCGGGGAGCTGTTTTTT
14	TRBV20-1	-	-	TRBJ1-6	CSASAAGGNSPLHF	TGCAGTGCTAGTGCGGCAGGTGGTAATTCACCCCTCCACTTT
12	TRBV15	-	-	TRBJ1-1	CATSRRGTEAFF	TGTGCCACCAGCAGGAGGGGCACTGAAGCTTTCTTT
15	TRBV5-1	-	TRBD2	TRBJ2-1	CASTTTSGIDNEQFF	TGCGCCAGTACAACGACTAGCGGGATCGACAATGAGCAGTTCTTC
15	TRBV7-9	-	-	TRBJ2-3	CASSLGRNPTDTQYF	TGTGCCAGCAGCTTAGGGCGGAACCCCACAGATACGCAGTATTTT
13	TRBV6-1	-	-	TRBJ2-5	CASRKSVHETQYF	TGTGCCAGCAGGAAAAGTGTTCACGAGACCCAGTACTTC